The T cell receptor (beta chain) under discussion was sequenced for a study of cytomegalovirus exposure and HLA in healthy donors. Study results and caveats: Later work found that TCR association rates differed between HLA loci; DRB1 had the most and HLA-C the fewest.

Germline V CDR1 and CDR2: SGDLS, YYNGEE. This CDR3 has 15 amino acids. Between the trimmed V and J ends, which lost 2 bases and 5 bases, there was a span of 14 bases. The PCR employed 60 Vbeta primers together with 13 Jbeta primers. Sequenced by immunoSEQ multiplex PCR; TCRdb stores in-frame clones only, minus some. The table records fewer than 250,000 clones, roughly 80% of them present only once. Of note for this clone: Its antigen is not known.

This sequence was found in a woman in her 30s in good health and CMV-seropositive. The sample taken for sequencing was PBMCs. The rearrangement uses TRBV9 and TRBJ2-1, with a possible D match to TRBD2 (5 bases). As DNA, the CDR3 is TGTGCCAGCAGCGTCGACTCCGGAGCGGACAATGAGCAGTTCTTC. Encoded protein: CASSVDSGADNEQFF.